A single sample is the source of the 29 T cell receptor beta chains below, sequenced in a study of CD8+CD57+ T cells in acquired aplastic anemia. Template material for TCR beta VDJ and CDR3 profiling consisted of genomic DNA. MiXCR, run by TCRdb on the reads, gives a single entry per CDR3 protein. The sample holds roughly 130,000 distinct CDR3 sequences, over 45% seen once. The sample consisted of sorted CD4+, CD8+, or CD8+CD57+ T cells (not recorded which) from PBMCs. All receptors come from a human donor in good health, serving as a control.

The chain combines TRBV9 with TRBJ1-2; 11 bases are shared with TRBD1. The length of the CDR3 is 18 residues. J gave up 3 bases and V 2 bases, and 12 bases lay outside the gene matches. From germline, CDR1 is SGDLS and CDR2 YYNGEE. The CDR3 loop reads CASSVQRTGGAGDYGYTF. The CDR3 nucleotides read TGTGCCAGCAGCGTCCAGCGGACAGGGGGCGCGGGGGACTATGGCTACACCTTC.

CDR3 sequence: CASSWTSGSHNEQFF. CDR3 bases: TGTGCCAGCAGCTGGACTAGCGGGAGCCACAATGAGCAGTTCTTC. The V and J genes are TRBV11-1 and TRBJ2-1; 13 bases agree with TRBD2. There are 15 residues in the CDR3. CDR1 and CDR2 from the germline V gene are SGHAT and FQDESV (reference sequence). Losses at the gene ends were 4 bases for V and 5 bases for J; bases not matched to a gene: 2.

The gene calls are TRBV2 and TRBJ2-5; D is possibly TRBD1 or TRBD2 (5 bases each). Germline V gene data show CDR1 as SNHLY and CDR2 as FYNNEI. The germline V and J ends were trimmed by 0 bases and 3 bases, with 17 bases remaining between them. The CDR3 loop spans 17 amino acids. CDR3 sequence: CASSEARAGLTKETQYF. The CDR3 DNA reads TGTGCCAGCAGTGAAGCGCGGGCAGGGCTCACGAAAGAGACCCAGTACTTC.

This clonotype was seen repeatedly, ten times or more. The V call is TRBV20-1, the J call TRBJ2-3, with unresolved D. The CDR3 runs to 16 residues. CDR1 is DFQATT, CDR2 SNEGSKA, per germline (reference sequence). V lost 0 bases and J 2 bases, leaving 15 bases between the germline ends. The CDR3 loop reads CSARDYKQQNTDTQYF. Written as DNA, the CDR3 is TGCAGTGCTAGAGATTACAAACAACAGAACACAGATACGCAGTATTTT.

This rearrangement joins TRBV20-1 to TRBJ1-1, with D perhaps matching TRBD1 (6 bases). V was shortened by 3 bases and J by 1 base, with 15 bases between the two germline ends. Germline values: CDR1 DFQATT, CDR2 SNEGSKA (reference sequence). The CDR3 contains 15 residues. CDR3 protein: CSASGQTRGNTEAFF. The CDR3, as DNA: TGCAGTGCTAGCGGACAGACGAGGGGGAACACTGAAGCTTTCTTT.

The genes are TRBV4-3 and TRBJ2-7; the D gene is possibly TRBD2 (8 bases). This CDR3 contains 15 residues. Germline CDR1 reads LGHNA; CDR2 reads YSLEER. V gave up 4 bases and J gave up 2 bases, with 15 bases separating them. CDR3 sequence: CASSLSGTAAYEQYF. CDR3 nucleotides: TGCGCCAGCAGCCTTAGCGGGACAGCAGCCTACGAGCAGTACTTC.

In this sample, this clonotype turned up many times. The chain employs TRBV7-2 and TRBJ1-6; D not certain. Trimming pared 6 bases from V and 2 bases from J, leaving 5 bases between. CDR1 and CDR2 from the germline V gene are SGHTA and FQGNSA. CDR3 length equals 13 residues. CDR3 in DNA: TGTGCCAGCAGGACGGCCTATAATTCACCCCTCCACTTT. Its translation: CASRTAYNSPLHF.

Comments on this clonotype: The junction does not match germline at one end; this may be a read error. The chain is built from TRBV29-1 and TRBJ2-7, with D possibly called TRBD1 or TRBD2 (6 bases each). Germline CDR1 SQVTM, CDR2 ANQGSEA. CDR3 length equals 13 residues. CDR3 protein: CSVPGAGPYEQYF. The CDR3 DNA reads as TGCAGCGTGCCGGGGGCGGGACCCTACGAGCAATACTTC.

About this clonotype: Lacking the conserved final phenylalanine or tryptophan, this CDR3 likely reflects a read error. The chain carries TRBV6-2 or TRBV6-3 and TRBJ2-7; 8 nucleotides align to TRBD2. V dropped 10 bases and J dropped 4; count of bases not matched to a gene: 12. This CDR3 has 14 amino acids. From germline, CDR1 is MNHEY and CDR2 SVGEGT. The chain's CDR3 is CATSRPGLGYEQYS. The CDR3 bases are TGTGCCACTTCCCGGCCGGGACTAGGATACGAGCAGTACTCC.

This clonotype was seen at least ten times. The chain couples TRBV14 to TRBJ1-1; D unclear. From germline, CDR1 is SGHDN and CDR2 FVKESK. Trimming removed 5 bases at V and 0 bases at J, with 7 bases between. The length of the CDR3 is 13 residues. The CDR3 DNA reads TGTGCCAGCAGCACTCAGATGAACACTGAAGCTTTCTTT. Translating it yields CASSTQMNTEAFF.

This clonotype was counted ten times or more. The rearrangement joins TRBV2 to TRBJ2-7; 7 nucleotides agree with TRBD1. Germline V lookup: CDR1 SNHLY, CDR2 FYNNEI. The J segment lost 0 bases and the V segment lost 6 bases, leaving 8 bases of the junction unmatched. CDR3 size: 15 residues. The CDR3 DNA is TGTGCCAGCAGACGATCCGGGACAGCCTCCTACGAGCAGTACTTC. This gives the protein CASRRSGTASYEQYF.

This clonotype has at least ten counts. This rearrangement joins TRBV29-1 to TRBJ2-1, with D hard to call. The CDR3 is made up of 13 amino acids. The germline gives CDR1 SQVTM, CDR2 ANQGSEA. Trimming pared 3 bases from V and 7 bases from J, leaving 13 bases between. The CDR3 DNA reads as TGCAGCGTTGACACCCTGGGCCTGAATGAGCAGTTCTTC. It is translated as CSVDTLGLNEQFF.

This chain joins TRBV29-1 and TRBJ2-1; D is unclear. The CDR3 has 13 amino acids. Germline-derived CDR1 and CDR2 are SQVTM and ANQGSEA. The V and J ends lost 5 bases and 4 bases respectively, with 12 bases between them. This CDR3 is CSVPRIGYNEQFF. CDR3 nucleotides: TGCAGCGTTCCCAGAATTGGATACAATGAGCAGTTCTTC.

The rearrangement joins TRBV2 to TRBJ2-1; 10 nucleotides line up with TRBD2. The V and J ends lost 6 bases and 3 bases, in that order; junction bases with no gene match: 5. This CDR3 region has 15 residues. Germline V gives CDR1 SNHLY, CDR2 FYNNEI. The CDR3 sequence: CASRELAGGYNEQFF. As DNA, the CDR3 is TGTGCCAGCAGAGAATTAGCGGGGGGCTACAATGAGCAGTTCTTC.

The chain has TRBV20-1 and TRBJ2-7; tentatively, D is TRBD1 or TRBD2 (7 bases each). There are 15 residues in the CDR3. Germline CDR1 is DFQATT and CDR2 is SNEGSKA (reference sequence). The V and J ends lost 4 bases and 3 bases respectively, with 19 bases between them. The CDR3 here is CSAMGGMTGLYEQYF. As DNA, the CDR3 is TGCAGTGCTATGGGGGGGATGACAGGGCTCTACGAGCAGTACTTC.

V usage is TRBV2 and J usage is TRBJ2-1; D not resolved. Germline V gene lookup returns CDR1 SNHLY and CDR2 FYNNEI. The CDR3 runs to 11 residues. Between the trimmed V and J ends, which lost 4 bases and 9 bases, there was a span of 7 bases. The DNA for the CDR3 is TGTGCCAGCAGTGGAGTAAGTGAGCAGTTCTTC. Protein product: CASSGVSEQFF.

The chain is built from TRBV20-1 and TRBJ2-7; TRBD1 matches 7 bases. V lost 7 bases and J lost 3; bases outside the gene matches: 3. The CDR3 length is 11 residues. CDR1 DFQATT and CDR2 SNEGSKA come from the germline V gene (reference sequence). CDR3 in amino acids: CSVRTGYEQYF. CDR3 DNA sequence: TGCAGTGTAAGGACAGGCTACGAGCAGTACTTC.

The J gene is TRBJ2-5, the V gene TRBV10-2, with 14 bases aligning to TRBD2. The V and J ends lost 8 bases and 3 bases, in that order; junction bases with no gene match: 5. Germline V gene data show CDR1 as WSHSY and CDR2 as SAAADI. The CDR3 spans 15 residues. CDR3 coding DNA: TGCGCCAGCCGGACTAGCGGGGGGACTAAAGAGACCCAGTACTTC. It specifies CASRTSGGTKETQYF.

This clonotype was seen a few times. V gene TRBV5-6 combines with J gene TRBJ2-1; 8 nucleotides line up with TRBD1. V was clipped by 4 bases and J by 3 bases; unmatched bases: 9. CDR1 and CDR2 from the germline V gene are SGHDT and YYEEEE. The CDR3 is 16 residues long. CDR3 protein: CASSANSGGLYNEQFF. As DNA, the CDR3 is TGTGCCAGCAGCGCTAACTCAGGGGGCCTCTACAATGAGCAGTTCTTC. Full variable domain (outside the CDR3, taken from reference TRBV5-6 and TRBJ2-1): DAGVTQSPTHLIKTRGQQVTLRCSPKSGHDTVSWYQQALGQGPQFIFQYYEEEERQRGNFPDRFSGHQFPNYSSELNVNALLLGDSALYLCASSANSGGLYNEQFFGPGTRLTVL.

In its sample, this clonotype was seen many times. A junction boundary mismatches the germline segment, possibly from a read error. The CDR3, as DNA: TGTGCCAGCAACTTAGACACTGAAGCTTTCTTT. Amino acids: CASNLDTEAFF. The chain is built from TRBV7-9 and TRBJ1-1; D is undetermined. The CDR3 spans 11 residues. Per germline, CDR1 SEHNR and CDR2 FQNEAQ (reference sequence).

The chain combines TRBV29-1 with TRBJ1-2; D ambiguous. CDR1 SQVTM and CDR2 ANQGSEA come from the germline V gene. V lost 4 bases and J lost 2, with 8 bases in between. This CDR3 comprises 12 residues. CDR3 protein: CSVVESNYGYTF. The DNA for the CDR3 is TGCAGCGTTGTTGAGAGCAACTATGGCTACACCTTC.

The V call is TRBV3-1, the J call TRBJ1-1, with D perhaps TRBD1 (5 bases). Trimming removed 2 bases at V and 0 bases at J, with 13 bases between. The CDR3 has 16 amino acids. Germline-derived CDR1 and CDR2 are LGHDT and YNNKEL (reference sequence). CDR3 protein: CASSQLGGKMNTEAFF. Here the CDR3 DNA reads TGTGCCAGCAGCCAATTGGGGGGTAAGATGAACACTGAAGCTTTCTTT.

This sequence joins TRBV15 and TRBJ2-5, with TRBD1 matching 9 bases. The ends lost 1 base at V and 5 bases at J; junction bases unmatched: 5. The germline V gene has CDR1 LNHNV and CDR2 YYDKDF (reference sequence). The length of the CDR3 is 15 residues. CDR3 residues: CATSRVNRGRETQYF. CDR3 DNA sequence: TGTGCCACCAGCAGAGTGAACAGGGGGCGTGAGACCCAGTACTTC.

This clonotype was seen more than once but under ten times. The gene calls are TRBV7-9 and TRBJ1-2; D possibly corresponds to TRBD1 (5 bases). Germline CDR1 reads SEHNR; CDR2 reads FQNEAQ (reference sequence). Between the trimmed V and J ends, which lost 6 bases and 8 bases, there was a span of 16 bases. The CDR3 is made up of 13 amino acids. The CDR3 loop is CASRQGAISGYTF. Here the CDR3 DNA reads TGTGCCAGCAGACAAGGGGCTATCAGCGGCTACACCTTC.

The genes are TRBV10-3 and TRBJ1-1; possible D gene TRBD1, 5 bases. The CDR3 has 15 residues. Trimming removed 3 bases from V and 1 base from J, with 12 bases in between. Germline CDR1 ENHRY, CDR2 SYGVKD. The CDR3 region has the DNA TGTGCCATCAGTGAACGGGGGTCTAGGAACACTGAAGCTTTCTTT. Translating gives CAISERGSRNTEAFF.

The chain recombines TRBV27 with TRBJ1-1; D not certain. The CDR3 is 14 amino acids. The V gene lost 5 bases and the J gene lost 1 base, with 11 bases spanning the gap. Germline CDR1 reads MNHEY; CDR2 reads SMNVEV (reference sequence). DNA for the CDR3: TGTGCCAGCAGTCCCCGGTTGGGGAACACTGAAGCTTTCTTT. Translated, it gives CASSPRLGNTEAFF.

The chain recombines TRBV24-1 with TRBJ2-1; TRBD1 matches 9 bases. Germline-derived CDR1 and CDR2 are KGHDR and SFDVKD. V lost 2 bases to trimming and J lost 8 bases; unmatched junction nucleotides: 6. The CDR3 has 15 residues. DNA of the CDR3: TGTGCCACCAGTGATTGGACAGGGGTTCTCGATGAGCAGTTCTTC. Translating gives CATSDWTGVLDEQFF.

In its sample, this clonotype was seen many times. The chain carries TRBV6-2 or TRBV6-3 and TRBJ2-7, with D perhaps matching TRBD2 (6 bases). Per the germline V gene, CDR1 is MNHEY and CDR2 is SVGEGT. V lost 7 bases and J lost 2, with 18 bases in between. The CDR3 has 15 residues. For the CDR3, the DNA is TGTGCCAGCAACGAGACGGGACTCCTGACCTACGAGCAGTACTTC. Translated, it gives CASNETGLLTYEQYF.

Worth noting for this clonotype: Possible read error: a much larger clone is one base away. V usage is TRBV3-1 and J usage is TRBJ2-3; D is uncertain. Germline-derived CDR1 and CDR2 are LGHDT and YNNKEL (reference sequence). Trimming removed 4 bases from V and 6 bases from J, with 11 bases in between. This CDR3 has 13 amino acids. The CDR3 DNA reads TGTGCCAGCAGCCCATACATTATGGATACGCAGTATTTT. It specifies CASSPYIMDTQYF.